The clone carrying this T cell receptor (beta chain) was counted only a few times. Its antigen is still unknown. The data were obtained in a study of CD8+ T cells in alopecia areata. The treatment denotes: oral pan-JAK inhibitor, 5-10 mg twice daily. Study outcomes and limitations: Scalp clonality and expanded CD8+ clones among the top 100 showed significant decreases with tofacitinib. Against the mouse data, patients shared TCRs less clearly, possibly for HLA reasons.

cDNA serving as the sequencing template came from extracted, reverse transcribed RNA. Repertoires were generated with immunoSEQ multiplex PCR, while TCRdb's copy carries only in-frame clones and drops some. The repertoire holds some 88,000 clones, 40% to 50% seen once, with roughly 18% in the top ten. The TCR originated in a human donor with alopecia areata. The specimen was CD8+ T cells sorted from blood, collected at week 24, from a patient treated with tofacitinib.

DNA of the CDR3: TGCGCCAGCAGCCAAAGTACGCAGGACGAGCAGTACTTC. As protein: CASSQSTQDEQYF. V usage is TRBV4-3 and J usage is TRBJ2-7, with no clear D. Deletions cut 2 bases from V and 5 bases from J, with 10 bases between. Germline CDR1 reads LGHNA; CDR2 reads YSLEER. The CDR3 totals 13 residues.